Given below is one TCR beta chain in context. Its antigen is as yet unknown. This CDR3 spans 18 amino acids. Per the germline V gene, CDR1 is SGHTA and CDR2 is FQGTGA. With 6 bases clipped from V and 6 bases from J, the junction kept 19 bases outside the gene matches. The protocol was immunoSEQ multiplex PCR, while the TCRdb copy is restricted to in-frame clones and leaves out a portion. The sample carries around 310,000 clones, about 80% recorded once. This sample was included in a study of cytotoxic CD8 clonotypes in ibrutinib-treated CLL. General study findings and limits: Collection times varied between progressing and sustained-remission patients.

The sample here was PBMCs, taken before ibrutinib treatment. The chain combines TRBV7-3 with TRBJ2-3, with 9 bases identical to TRBD2. This receptor was obtained from a human donor with chronic lymphocytic leukemia. As DNA, the CDR3 is TGTGCCAGCAGGTCGTCTAGCGGGACCATTACCTTGGACGATACGCAGTATTTT. This codes for CASRSSSGTITLDDTQYF. Full variable domain (outside the CDR3, taken from reference TRBV7-3 and TRBJ2-3): GAGVSQTPSNKVTEKGKYVELRCDPISGHTALYWYRQSLGQGPEFLIYFQGTGAADDSGLPNDRFFAVRPEGSVSTLKIQRTERGDSAVYLCASRSSSGTITLDDTQYFGPGTRLTVL.